The clone carrying this TCR beta chain was observed a single time. This CDR3 is also generated by other DNA sequences in the sample. CDR1 is MNHEY, CDR2 SVGEGT, per germline. CDR3 length: 16 amino acids. The trim removed 5 bases at V and 3 bases at J, leaving 4 bases unmatched. The record originates from a study of blood T cell repertoires in COVID-19. Sequencing was performed with immunoSEQ multiplex PCR; in TCRdb, only in-frame clones are kept and a portion is missing. The repertoire holds roughly 190,000 clones, with approximately 90% as singletons. The chain couples TRBV6-2 or TRBV6-3 to TRBJ2-2, with 12 nucleotides matching TRBD2. Sequenced sample: PBMCs or T cells enriched from blood (not recorded which). The sequence was obtained from a woman aged 40-49 years in a cohort exposed to, infected with or recovered from COVID-19 (not recorded which). The CDR3 DNA follows: TGTGCCAGCAGTCCCCGGACTAGCGGGGACACCGGGGAGCTGTTTTTT. Translation: CASSPRTSGDTGELFF.